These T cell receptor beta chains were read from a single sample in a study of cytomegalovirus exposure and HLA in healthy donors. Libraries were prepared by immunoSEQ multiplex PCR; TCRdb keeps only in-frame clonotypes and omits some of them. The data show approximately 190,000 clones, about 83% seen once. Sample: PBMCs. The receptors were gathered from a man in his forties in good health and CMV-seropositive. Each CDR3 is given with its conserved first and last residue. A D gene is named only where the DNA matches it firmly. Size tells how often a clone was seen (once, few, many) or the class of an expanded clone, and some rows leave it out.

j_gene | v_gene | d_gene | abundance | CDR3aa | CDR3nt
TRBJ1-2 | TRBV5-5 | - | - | CASSLTGTYGYTF | TGTGCCAGCAGCTTGACAGGGACCTATGGCTACACCTTC
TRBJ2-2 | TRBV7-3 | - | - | CASSLPYTGELFF | TGTGCCAGCAGCTTACCGTACACCGGGGAGCTGTTTTTT
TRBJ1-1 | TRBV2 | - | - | CASRGPGVNTEAFF | TGTGCCAGCAGGGGGCCGGGAGTGAACACTGAAGCTTTCTTT
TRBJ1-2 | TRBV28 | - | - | CASSLGAGSGYTF | TGTGCCAGCAGTTTAGGCGCGGGGTCTGGCTACACCTTC
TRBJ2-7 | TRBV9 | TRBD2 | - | CASSVADTSGRRMYEQYF | TGTGCCAGCAGCGTAGCTGACACTAGCGGGAGGAGGATGTACGAGCAGTACTTC
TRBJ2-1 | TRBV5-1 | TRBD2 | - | CASSLLAGGGSYNEQFF | TGCGCCAGCAGCTTGTTAGCGGGAGGGGGCTCCTACAATGAGCAGTTCTTC
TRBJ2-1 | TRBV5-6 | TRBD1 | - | CASARTGWDEQFF | TGTGCCAGCGCGAGGACAGGGTGGGATGAGCAGTTCTTC
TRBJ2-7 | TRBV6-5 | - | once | CASSRSGTRYEQYF | TGTGCCAGCAGTCGATCCGGGACAAGATACGAGCAGTACTTC
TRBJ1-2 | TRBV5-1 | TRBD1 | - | CASSLGGTGVDGYTF | TGCGCCAGCAGCTTGGGGGGGACAGGGGTCGATGGCTACACCTTC
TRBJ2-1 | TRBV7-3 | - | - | CASSFGDMDEQFF | TGTGCCAGCAGCTTCGGAGATATGGATGAGCAGTTCTTC
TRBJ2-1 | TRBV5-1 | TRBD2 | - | CASSPHPMGEGYNEQFF | TGCGCCAGCAGCCCTCACCCTATGGGGGAGGGGTACAATGAGCAGTTCTTC
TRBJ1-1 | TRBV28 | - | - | CASSLVLEWTEAFF | TGTGCCAGCAGTTTAGTTCTAGAATGGACTGAAGCTTTCTTT
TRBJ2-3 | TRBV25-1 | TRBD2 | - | CASNPGGWTDTQYF | TGTGCCAGCAACCCGGGAGGTTGGACAGATACGCAGTATTTT
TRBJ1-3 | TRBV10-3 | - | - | CAISPGAGRNTIYF | TGTGCCATCTCCCCCGGAGCGGGGAGAAACACCATATATTTT
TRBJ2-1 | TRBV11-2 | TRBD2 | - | CASSLEGREYNEQFF | TGTGCCAGCAGCTTAGAGGGGCGGGAGTACAATGAGCAGTTCTTC
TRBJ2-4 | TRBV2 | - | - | CASSPRTSPLAKNIQYF | TGTGCCAGCAGTCCGAGAACTAGTCCTCTAGCCAAAAACATTCAGTACTTC
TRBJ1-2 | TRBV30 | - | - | CAWSTGRGYGYTF | TGTGCCTGGAGCACCGGAAGGGGATATGGCTACACCTTC
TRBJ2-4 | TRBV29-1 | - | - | CSVEGAKNSQYF | TGCAGCGTTGAGGGGGCCAAAAACAGTCAGTACTTC
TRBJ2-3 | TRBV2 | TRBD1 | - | CASSDGTGIYSDTQYF | TGTGCCAGCAGTGATGGGACAGGGATCTATTCAGATACGCAGTATTTT
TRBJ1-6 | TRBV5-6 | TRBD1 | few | CASSPTGGRSSYNSPLHF | TGTGCCAGCAGTCCAACAGGGGGGAGGAGCTCCTATAATTCACCCCTCCACTTT
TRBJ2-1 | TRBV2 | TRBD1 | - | CARAASRGRGEQFF | TGTGCCAGGGCTGCATCCAGGGGGCGCGGGGAGCAGTTCTTC
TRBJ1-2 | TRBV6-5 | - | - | CASSRLEGKVGYTF | TGTGCCAGCAGCCGATTAGAGGGCAAGGTTGGCTACACCTTC
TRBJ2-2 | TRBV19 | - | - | CASIRTPGAGELFF | TGTGCCAGTATTCGAACCCCAGGGGCCGGGGAGCTGTTTTTT
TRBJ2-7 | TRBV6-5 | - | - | CASSYSAGPYEQYF | TGTGCCAGCAGTTACTCCGCGGGACCCTACGAGCAGTACTTC
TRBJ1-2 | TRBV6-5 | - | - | CASSYGQRNYGYTF | TGTGCCAGCAGTTACGGACAGCGCAACTATGGCTACACCTTC
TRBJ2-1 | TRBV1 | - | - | CTSSQVLEYNEQFF | TGCACCAGCAGCCAAGTTTTAGAATACAATGAGCAGTTCTTC
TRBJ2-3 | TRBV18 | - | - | CASSRLGGTNTDTQYF | TGTGCCAGCTCACGACTTGGCGGGACCAACACAGATACGCAGTATTTT
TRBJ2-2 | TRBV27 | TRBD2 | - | CASSLFGLAGPSHTGELFF | TGTGCCAGCAGTTTATTTGGACTAGCGGGGCCGTCGCACACCGGGGAGCTGTTTTTT
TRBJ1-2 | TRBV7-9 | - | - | CASSFPGDYGYTF | TGTGCCAGCAGCTTTCCAGGGGACTATGGCTACACCTTC
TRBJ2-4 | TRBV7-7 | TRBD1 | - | CASSPGQGENSQYF | TGTGCCAGCAGCCCTGGACAGGGAGAAAACAGTCAGTACTTC
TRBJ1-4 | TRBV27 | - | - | CASSFMRNNEKLFF | TGTGCCAGCAGTTTTATGCGGAATAATGAAAAACTGTTTTTT
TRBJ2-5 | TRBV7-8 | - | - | CASSLFSGETQYF | TGTGCCAGCAGCTTGTTCTCCGGGGAGACCCAGTACTTC
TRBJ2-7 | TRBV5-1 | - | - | CASSLNPAYEQYF | TGCGCCAGCAGCTTGAACCCGGCCTACGAGCAGTACTTC